This entry describes one TCR beta chain. Antigen specificity is unknown. The data are from a study of cytomegalovirus exposure and HLA in healthy donors. Both 60 Vbeta primers and 13 Jbeta primers went into the PCR. Produced via immunoSEQ multiplex PCR; TCRdb's table is partial and in-frame only. This sample contains fewer than 85,000 clones. Findings and caveats of the study: Researchers reportedly found TCR beta sequences accurately predicted most subjects' HLA-A and HLA-B alleles. Later genetic work tied a missense DCLRE1C variant to beta-chain V and J trimming. It emerged from a later analysis that several of the most significant clusters appeared to be linked to common viral pathogens.

Sequencing input: PBMCs. The sequence was collected from a man between 25 and 39 years old in good health and CMV-seronegative.

For the CDR3, the DNA is TGTGCCACCACTACAGGGGCATACTCCTACGAGCAGTACTTC. Protein: CATTTGAYSYEQYF. This chain connects TRBV15 to TRBJ2-7; 7 bases agree with TRBD1. The CDR3 consists of 14 residues. CDR1 and CDR2 from the germline V gene are LNHNV and YYDKDF (reference sequence). V was clipped by 7 bases and J by 0 bases; unmatched bases: 6.